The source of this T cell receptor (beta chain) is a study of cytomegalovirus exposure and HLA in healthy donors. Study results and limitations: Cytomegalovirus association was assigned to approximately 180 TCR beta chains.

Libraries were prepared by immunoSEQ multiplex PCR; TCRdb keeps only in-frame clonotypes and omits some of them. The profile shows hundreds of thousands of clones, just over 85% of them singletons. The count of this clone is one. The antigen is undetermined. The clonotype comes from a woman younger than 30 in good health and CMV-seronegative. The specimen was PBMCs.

In DNA, the CDR3 is TGTGCCAGCAGTTTAGGGGACAGGGGGCTTGGGGCCAACGTCCTGACTTTC. This gives the protein CASSLGDRGLGANVLTF. The chain joins TRBV28 to TRBJ2-6; 12 nucleotides align to TRBD1. Per germline, CDR1 MDHEN and CDR2 SYDVKM. Trimming cost V 2 bases and J 3 bases; bases outside gene matches: 2. The CDR3 contains 17 residues.